The next 18 T cell receptor beta chains were all read from a single sample in a study of control samples from healthy donors and cancer patients. The table came from immunoSEQ multiplex PCR; TCRdb's copy has only in-frame clones and leaves some out. The data contain roughly 120,000 clones, less than 95% of them singletons. Sequencing was done on a sample of blood. These receptors all come from a man in his thirties or forties in good health.

The V gene is TRBV7-8, the J gene TRBJ2-7; D is undetermined. Per germline, CDR1 SGHVS and CDR2 FQNEAQ. Trimming left V 1 base short and J 6 bases short, with 7 bases between. The CDR3 sequence is 12 residues long. CDR3 loop: CASSLVGFEQYF. The CDR3 nucleotides read TGTGCCAGCAGCTTAGTAGGGTTCGAGCAGTACTTC. The full variable domain, in which reference TRBV7-8 and TRBJ2-7 provide the parts outside the CDR3, is GAGVSQSPRYKVAKRGQDVALRCDPISGHVSLFWYQQALGQGPEFLTYFQNEAQLDKSGLPSDRFFAERPEGSVSTLKIQRTQQEDSAVYLCASSLVGFEQYFGPGTRLTVT.

CDR3 amino acids: CASSSGLAGVMNTGELFF. CDR3 sequence (DNA): TGCGCCAGCAGCTCGGGACTAGCGGGGGTAATGAACACCGGGGAGCTGTTTTTT. The chain employs TRBV5-1 and TRBJ2-2, with 14 nucleotides matching TRBD2. Germline values: CDR1 SGHRS, CDR2 YFSETQ. With V trimmed by 3 bases and J by 1 base, 5 bases remained unmatched. This CDR3 has 18 amino acids.

This sequence joins TRBV9 and TRBJ2-3, with 11 bases that match TRBD2. V was clipped by 0 bases and J by 0 bases; unmatched bases: 9. Germline V gene data show CDR1 as SGDLS and CDR2 as YYNGEE. The CDR3 has 19 residues. The CDR3 is CASSVASSWTSGSTDTQYF. The CDR3 coding sequence is TGTGCCAGCAGCGTAGCATCCAGTTGGACTAGCGGGAGCACAGATACGCAGTATTTT.

This chain connects TRBV28 to TRBJ1-5; 8 bases are a match to TRBD1. V lost 6 bases to trimming and J lost 7 bases; unmatched junction nucleotides: 8. Germline V gives CDR1 MDHEN, CDR2 SYDVKM. This CDR3 is 14 amino acids long. Written as DNA, the CDR3 is TGTGCCAGCAGCATAGGACAGGGCTTACAGCCCCAGCATTTT. As protein: CASSIGQGLQPQHF. The complete variable domain, with remaining parts taken from reference TRBV28 and TRBJ1-5, reads DVKVTQSSRYLVKRTGEKVFLECVQDMDHENMFWYRQDPGLGLRLIYFSYDVKMKEKGDIPEGYSVSREKKERFSLILESASTNQTSMYLCASSIGQGLQPQHFGDGTRLSIL.

This rearrangement joins TRBV6-5 to TRBJ1-2; D gene unclear. Germline CDR1 reads MNHEY; CDR2 reads SVGAGI. This CDR3 spans 11 amino acids. V was clipped by 4 bases and J by 5 bases, with 5 bases between them. The CDR3 coding sequence is TGTGCCAGCAGTTTCCGGTATGGCTACACCTTC. Translating gives CASSFRYGYTF.

The rearrangement uses TRBV27 and TRBJ2-6; D is undetermined. The ends were cut back, 5 bases at V and 0 bases at J, with 5 bases in the middle. The CDR3 spans 14 residues. Germline loops: CDR1 MNHEY, CDR2 SMNVEV (reference sequence). CDR3 in DNA: TGTGCCAGCAGTCCCCTCTCTGGGGCCAACGTCCTGACTTTC. Translating it yields CASSPLSGANVLTF.

This rearrangement joins TRBV5-1 to TRBJ1-6, with 10 positions matching TRBD1. The V segment lost 3 bases and the J segment 5 bases; nucleotides outside the gene matches: 2. This CDR3 contains 15 residues. Germline assignment: CDR1 SGHRS and CDR2 YFSETQ. Here the CDR3 DNA reads TGCGCCAGCAGCTGGGGGACAGGGGATAATTCACCCCTCCACTTT. Its translation: CASSWGTGDNSPLHF.

J is TRBJ1-2 and V is TRBV14, with 9 bases that match TRBD1. CDR1 SGHDN and CDR2 FVKESK come from the germline V gene. V lost 4 bases to trimming and J lost 5 bases; unmatched junction nucleotides: 8. This CDR3 comprises 15 residues. This CDR3 reads CASSPGTGSQYGYTF. Written as DNA, the CDR3 is TGTGCCAGCAGCCCGGGGACAGGGTCACAATATGGCTACACCTTC.

The chain employs TRBV5-8 and TRBJ1-3; D is uncertain. From germline, CDR1 is SGHTS and CDR2 YDEGEE. CDR3 length: 16 amino acids. Trimming removed 0 bases from V and 0 bases from J, with 10 bases in between. DNA for the CDR3: TGTGCCAGCAGCTTGGCCAGGCGCCACTCTGGAAACACCATATATTTT. Translating it yields CASSLARRHSGNTIYF.

V is TRBV5-1 and J is TRBJ1-1, with D possibly TRBD1 on 6 matching bases. V dropped 4 bases and J dropped 2 bases, with 12 bases sitting between them. The germline CDR1 and CDR2 sequences are SGHRS and YFSETQ. This CDR3 has 14 residues. The DNA for the CDR3 is TGCGCCAGCAGCATTGGGACATTAAACACTGAAGCTTTCTTT. Its translation is CASSIGTLNTEAFF.

The chain uses TRBV6-2 or TRBV6-3 and TRBJ2-5; D unclear. Per the germline V gene, CDR1 is MNHEY and CDR2 is SVGEGT. Trimming took 6 bases from V and 5 from J, leaving 13 bases between them. The CDR3 runs to 13 residues. The CDR3 loop is CASSRRAYETQYF. DNA for the CDR3: TGTGCCAGCAGCCGTAGAGCTTATGAGACCCAGTACTTC.

The rearrangement uses TRBV5-4 and TRBJ1-6; a possible D gene is TRBD1 (6 bases). V was shortened by 5 bases and J by 5 bases, with 17 bases between the two germline ends. The CDR3 is 16 amino acids. Looked up from germline, CDR1 is SGHNT and CDR2 is YYREEE (reference sequence). The CDR3 spells CASRRQGMGHNSPLHF. In nucleotides, the CDR3 is TGTGCCAGCAGGCGGCAGGGGATGGGCCATAATTCACCCCTCCACTTT. Variable domain in full (rest from reference TRBV5-4 and TRBJ1-6): ETGVTQSPTHLIKTRGQQVTLRCSSQSGHNTVSWYQQALGQGPQFIFQYYREEENGRGNFPPRFSGLQFPNYSSELNVNALELDDSALYLCASRRQGMGHNSPLHFGNGTRLTVT.

The rearrangement links TRBV12-5 to TRBJ2-7; D not resolved. Trimming removed 1 base at V and 0 bases at J, with 13 bases between. CDR1 and CDR2 from the germline V gene are LGHNT and FRNRAP. The CDR3 covers 16 residues. CDR3 sequence: CASGLAYNRLSYEQYF. Here the CDR3 DNA reads TGTGCTAGTGGTTTGGCCTACAACAGACTCTCCTACGAGCAGTACTTC.

The V and J genes are TRBV6-5 and TRBJ1-2; 7 nucleotides line up with TRBD1. Looked up from germline, CDR1 is MNHEY and CDR2 is SVGAGI. There are 13 residues in the CDR3. Unmatched junction bases numbered 4, after V lost 7 bases and J lost 2 bases. The chain's CDR3 is CASKEQGNYGYTF. DNA for the CDR3: TGTGCCAGCAAAGAACAGGGGAACTATGGCTACACCTTC.

J is TRBJ1-1 and V is TRBV29-1, with D possibly TRBD1 on 5 matching bases. The V gene lost 8 bases and the J gene lost 8 bases, with 18 bases spanning the gap. Germline V CDR1 and CDR2: SQVTM, ANQGSEA. This CDR3 spans 12 amino acids. The CDR3 is CSSLEGPREAFF. In nucleotides, the CDR3 is TGCAGCTCCCTGGAGGGACCGAGGGAAGCTTTCTTT.

The V and J genes are TRBV5-8 and TRBJ2-7; 10 nucleotides line up with TRBD1. This CDR3 region has 15 residues. The V segment lost 4 bases and the J segment 4 bases; nucleotides outside the gene matches: 8. CDR1 and CDR2 from the germline V gene are SGHTS and YDEGEE. CDR3 protein: CASSLLGDRGYEQYF. CDR3 DNA: TGTGCCAGCAGCCTTTTGGGGGACAGGGGATACGAGCAGTACTTC.

The genes are TRBV19 and TRBJ1-1, with a possible D match to TRBD1 (6 bases). The V end lost 5 bases, the J end lost 0 bases, and 13 bases lay between the germline ends. The germline V gene has CDR1 LNHDA and CDR2 SQIVND (reference sequence). This CDR3 comprises 15 residues. CDR3: CASSVLTGLNTEAFF. The CDR3 nucleotides are TGTGCCAGTAGTGTACTGACAGGACTGAACACTGAAGCTTTCTTT.

V is TRBV12-5 and J is TRBJ2-7; the D is unclear. Germline V gives CDR1 LGHNT, CDR2 FRNRAP. The CDR3 loop spans 13 amino acids. V dropped 2 bases and J dropped 6 bases, with 11 bases sitting between them. CDR3 protein: CASGLCEVCEQYF. The CDR3, as DNA: TGTGCTAGTGGTTTGTGCGAAGTTTGCGAGCAGTACTTC.